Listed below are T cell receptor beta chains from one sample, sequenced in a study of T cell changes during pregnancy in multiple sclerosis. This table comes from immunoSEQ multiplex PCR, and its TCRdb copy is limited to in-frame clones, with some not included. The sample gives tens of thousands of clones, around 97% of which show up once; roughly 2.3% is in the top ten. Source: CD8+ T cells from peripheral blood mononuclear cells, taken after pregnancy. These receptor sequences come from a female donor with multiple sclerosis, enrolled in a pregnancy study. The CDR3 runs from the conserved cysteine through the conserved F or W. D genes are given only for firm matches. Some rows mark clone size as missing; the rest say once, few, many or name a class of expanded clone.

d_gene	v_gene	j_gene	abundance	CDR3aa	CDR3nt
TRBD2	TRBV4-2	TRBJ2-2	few	CASSQSTSGGNTGELFF	TGTGCCAGCAGCCAATCAACTAGCGGGGGAAACACCGGGGAGCTGTTTTTT
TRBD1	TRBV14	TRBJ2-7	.	CASSQGGQGAPPLSYEQYF	TGTGCCAGCAGCCAAGGGGGACAGGGGGCTCCACCACTCTCCTACGAGCAGTACTTC
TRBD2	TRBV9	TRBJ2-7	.	CASSAEGGEGKDEQYF	TGTGCCAGCAGCGCCGAGGGCGGGGAGGGGAAGGACGAGCAGTACTTC
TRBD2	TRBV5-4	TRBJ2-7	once	CASSSGGRREQYF	TGTGCCAGCAGCTCTGGCGGGAGGAGGGAGCAGTACTTC
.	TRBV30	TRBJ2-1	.	CALGASSYNEQFF	TGTGCCCTTGGGGCTAGCTCCTACAATGAGCAGTTCTTC
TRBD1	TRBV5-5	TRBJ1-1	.	CASSLEQGAGTEAFF	TGTGCCAGCAGCTTGGAGCAGGGGGCTGGGACTGAAGCTTTCTTT
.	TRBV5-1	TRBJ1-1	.	CASSIAVMNTEAFF	TGCGCCAGCAGCATCGCAGTAATGAACACTGAAGCTTTCTTT
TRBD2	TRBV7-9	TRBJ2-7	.	CASSFMGGATSGTYEQYF	TGTGCCAGCAGCTTCATGGGTGGGGCTACTAGCGGTACCTACGAGCAGTACTTC
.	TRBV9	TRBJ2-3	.	CASSVKDGGSDTQYF	TGTGCCAGCAGCGTTAAGGATGGGGGGAGCGATACGCAGTATTTT
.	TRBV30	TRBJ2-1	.	CAWSLGYNEQFF	TGTGCCTGGAGTCTCGGTTACAATGAGCAGTTCTTC
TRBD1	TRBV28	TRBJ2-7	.	CASRTDRGFEQYF	TGTGCCAGCAGAACCGACAGGGGGTTCGAGCAGTACTTC
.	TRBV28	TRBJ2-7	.	CASSLNEYEQYF	TGTGCCAGCAGTTTAAATGAGTACGAGCAGTACTTC
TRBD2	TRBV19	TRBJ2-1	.	CASSIASGRINEQFF	TGTGCCAGTAGTATCGCTAGCGGGAGGATTAATGAGCAGTTCTTC
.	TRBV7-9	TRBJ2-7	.	CASSAAGIPYEQYF	TGTGCCAGCAGCGCGGCCGGGATCCCTTACGAGCAGTACTTC
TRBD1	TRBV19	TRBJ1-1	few	CASSPFGTGYTEAFF	TGTGCCAGTAGTCCCTTCGGGACAGGGTACACTGAAGCTTTCTTT
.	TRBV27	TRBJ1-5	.	CASGGGSFNQPQHF	TGTGCCAGCGGGGGCGGGTCTTTCAATCAGCCCCAGCATTTT
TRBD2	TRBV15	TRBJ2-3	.	CATSLGGGADTQYF	TGTGCCACCAGCCTTGGGGGAGGGGCAGATACGCAGTATTTT
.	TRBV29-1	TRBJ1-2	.	CSVAVRGYGYTF	TGCAGCGTGGCCGTGCGGGGCTATGGCTACACCTTC
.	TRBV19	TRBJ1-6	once	CASSIGIKPTLRERGSPLHF	TGTGCCAGTAGTATCGGTATCAAACCCACCCTGAGGGAGAGAGGTTCACCCCTCCACTTT
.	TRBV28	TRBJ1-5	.	CASSLFPGKGNQPQHF	TGTGCCAGCAGTTTATTTCCGGGGAAGGGCAATCAGCCCCAGCATTTT
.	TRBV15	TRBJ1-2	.	CATSSNPGAPGYGYTF	TGTGCCACCAGCAGCAACCCAGGGGCGCCTGGGTATGGCTACACCTTC
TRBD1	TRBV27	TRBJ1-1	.	CASGRQGRTEAFF	TGTGCCAGCGGTAGACAGGGGAGGACTGAAGCTTTCTTT
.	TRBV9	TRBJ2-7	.	CASSVDGSYEQYF	TGTGCCAGCAGCGTAGACGGCTCCTACGAGCAGTACTTC
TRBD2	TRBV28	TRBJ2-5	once	CASRGLAETQYF	TGTGCCAGCAGGGGACTAGCAGAGACCCAGTACTTC
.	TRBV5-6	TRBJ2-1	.	CASSPDSYNEQFF	TGTGCCAGCAGCCCGGACAGCTACAATGAGCAGTTCTTC
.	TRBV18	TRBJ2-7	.	CASSPPPTDSYEQYF	TGTGCCAGCTCACCACCCCCGACAGATAGCTACGAGCAGTACTTC
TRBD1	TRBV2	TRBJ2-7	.	CAGGTGINYEQYF	TGTGCCGGGGGGACAGGAATAAACTACGAGCAGTACTTC
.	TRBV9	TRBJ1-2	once	CASSVAGNYGYTF	TGTGCCAGCAGCGTAGCAGGGAACTATGGCTACACCTTC
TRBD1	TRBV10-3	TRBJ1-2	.	CAITEGQDINYGYTF	TGTGCCATCACTGAGGGACAGGACATTAACTATGGCTACACCTTC
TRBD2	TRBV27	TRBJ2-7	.	CASSPSRGDGQYF	TGTGCCAGCAGCCCCAGTCGGGGGGACGGGCAGTACTTC
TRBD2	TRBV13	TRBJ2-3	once	CASSPWTSGTDTQYF	TGTGCCAGCAGCCCCTGGACTAGCGGCACAGATACGCAGTATTTT
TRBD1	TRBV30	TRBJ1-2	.	CAWSVQGEHSNYGYTF	TGTGCCTGGAGTGTACAGGGGGAACACTCTAACTATGGCTACACCTTC
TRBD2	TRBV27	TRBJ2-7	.	CASNPGGGYEQYF	TGTGCCAGCAACCCCGGGGGGGGGTACGAGCAGTACTTC
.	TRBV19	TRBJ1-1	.	CASSIGSRGNTEAFF	TGTGCCAGTAGTATAGGCAGTAGGGGGAACACTGAAGCTTTCTTT
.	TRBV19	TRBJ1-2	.	CATQVGRHAGVYGYTF	TGTGCCACCCAAGTCGGCAGGCACGCGGGGGTCTATGGCTACACCTTC
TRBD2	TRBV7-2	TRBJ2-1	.	CASSLDGRRVEQFF	TGTGCCAGCAGCTTAGACGGGAGGAGGGTTGAGCAGTTCTTC
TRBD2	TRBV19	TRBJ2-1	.	CASSLAGANEQFF	TGTGCCAGTAGTTTAGCGGGAGCCAATGAGCAGTTCTTC
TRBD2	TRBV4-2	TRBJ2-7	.	CASSHLAGGKHEQYF	TGTGCCAGCAGCCACCTAGCGGGAGGTAAACACGAGCAGTACTTC
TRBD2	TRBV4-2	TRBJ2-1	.	CASSQGGNNEQFF	TGTGCCAGCAGCCAGGGGGGGAACAATGAGCAGTTCTTC
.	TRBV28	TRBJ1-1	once	CASSLFGMGRREGSRNNGAFF	TGTGCCAGCAGTTTATTTGGTATGGGCCGGAGGGAAGGATCTAGGAACAACGGGGCTTTCTTT
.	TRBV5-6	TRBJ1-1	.	CASSQELTAHLDPEAFF	TGTGCCAGCAGCCAAGAATTGACAGCGCACCTAGACCCTGAAGCTTTCTTT
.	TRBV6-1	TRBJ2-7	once	CASRQSYEQYF	TGTGCCAGCAGACAGAGCTACGAGCAGTACTTC
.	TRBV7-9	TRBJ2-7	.	CASSRDGGYEQYF	TGTGCCAGCAGCAGGGACGGGGGCTACGAGCAGTACTTC
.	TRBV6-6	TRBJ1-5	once	CASSYQKWVSEGPQHF	TGTGCCAGCAGTTACCAGAAGTGGGTTTCGGAGGGGCCCCAGCATTTT
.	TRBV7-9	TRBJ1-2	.	CASSTTGTTHGYTF	TGTGCCAGCAGTACTACCGGGACAACTCATGGCTACACCTTC
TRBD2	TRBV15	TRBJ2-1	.	CATSRVPSGRSYNEQFF	TGTGCCACCAGCAGAGTCCCTAGCGGGAGAAGCTACAATGAGCAGTTCTTC
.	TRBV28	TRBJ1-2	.	CASSSTTLQLIYGYTF	TGTGCCAGCAGTTCCACGACCCTACAGCTAATCTATGGCTACACCTTC
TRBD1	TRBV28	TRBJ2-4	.	CASSLRVQGVAKNIQYF	TGTGCCAGCAGTTTAAGGGTCCAGGGGGTCGCCAAAAACATTCAGTACTTC
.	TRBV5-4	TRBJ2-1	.	CASSLDSYEQFF	TGTGCCAGCAGCTTGGACTCGTATGAGCAGTTCTTC
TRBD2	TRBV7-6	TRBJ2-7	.	CASSLLADYEQYF	TGTGCCAGCAGCTTACTAGCGGACTACGAGCAGTACTTC
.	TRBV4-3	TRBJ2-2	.	CASSQEGGREDTGELFF	TGCGCCAGCAGCCAAGAGGGGGGAAGGGAGGACACCGGGGAGCTGTTTTTT
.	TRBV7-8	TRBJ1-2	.	CASSRGDNNYGYTF	TGTGCCAGCAGCCGTGGAGATAACAACTATGGCTACACCTTC
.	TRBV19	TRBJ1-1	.	CASSPSVSTEAFF	TGTGCCAGTAGCCCAAGTGTGAGCACTGAAGCTTTCTTT
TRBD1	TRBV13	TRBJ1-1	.	CASSPMHRGGTEAFF	TGTGCCAGCAGCCCGATGCACAGGGGGGGCACTGAAGCTTTCTTT
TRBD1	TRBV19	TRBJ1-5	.	CASRDRAWGQPQHF	TGTGCCAGTAGGGACAGGGCATGGGGTCAGCCCCAGCATTTT